The sequence of this T cell receptor beta chain was determined in a study of tumor and adjacent non-tumor tissue in lung cancer. Turning to the study itself: Histology: under 15 adenocarcinoma, a couple of squamous cell carcinoma, 1 small cell lung cancer. Study-level results: In normal lung, the top 100 clones were significantly more dominant than in tumor. Higher tumor TCR diversity was associated with shorter survival.

A remark on this clonotype: Antigen unknown. No conserved phenylalanine or tryptophan ends this CDR3, so it is likely a read error.

This CDR3 is built from 15 residues. The V gene's germline CDR1 is SGHAT and CDR2 FQNNGV. Trimming left V 3 bases short and J 7 bases short, with 17 bases between. The library came from three nested PCR rounds adapted from ARM-PCR protocols. Each CDR3 protein is one row after TCRdb ran MiXCR on the multiplex PCR reads. The sample holds more than 75,000 distinct CDR3 sequences; over 80% are singletons and the top ten take about 14%. RNA was extracted from bulk tissue without any cell sorting. Donors were chemotherapy-naive, newly diagnosed lung cancer surgical patients in China, August–November 2014. The V and J genes are TRBV11-2 and TRBJ2-3, with D possibly matching TRBD2 (7 bases). Sequenced material: lung tumor tissue. The origin of this receptor is a woman aged 45-59 years with non-small cell lung cancer. The CDR3 region has the DNA TGTGCCAGCAGCTTGAGGACGGGGGGCGTGTATACGCAGTATTAT. Encoded protein: CASSLRTGGVYTQYY.